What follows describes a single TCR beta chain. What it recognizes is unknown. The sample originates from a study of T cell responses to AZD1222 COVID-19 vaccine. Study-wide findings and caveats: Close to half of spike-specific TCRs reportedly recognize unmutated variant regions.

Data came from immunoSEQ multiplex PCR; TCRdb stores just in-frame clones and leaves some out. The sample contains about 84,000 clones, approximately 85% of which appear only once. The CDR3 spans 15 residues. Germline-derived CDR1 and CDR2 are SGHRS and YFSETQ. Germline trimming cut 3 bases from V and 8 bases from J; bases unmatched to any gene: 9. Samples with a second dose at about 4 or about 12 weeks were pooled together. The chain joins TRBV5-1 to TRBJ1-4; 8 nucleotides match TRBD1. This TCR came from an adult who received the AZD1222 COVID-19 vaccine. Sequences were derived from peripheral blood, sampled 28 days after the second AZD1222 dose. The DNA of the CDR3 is TGCGCCAGCAGCTCAACCGGACAGGGTATCGAAAAACTGTTTTTT. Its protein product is CASSSTGQGIEKLFF. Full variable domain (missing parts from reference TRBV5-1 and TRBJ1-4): KAGVTQTPRYLIKTRGQQVTLSCSPISGHRSVSWYQQTPGQGLQFLFEYFSETQRNKGNFPGRFSGRQFSNSRSEMNVSTLELGDSALYLCASSSTGQGIEKLFFGSGTQLSVL.